This T cell receptor (beta chain) was observed in a study of tumor and adjacent non-tumor tissue in lung cancer. The study, taken as a whole, reports: Significantly higher TCR diversity was found in tumor than normal lung. Shorter survival was associated with higher TCR diversity in tumors. In normal lung, the top 100 clones were significantly more dominant than in tumor.

The germline CDR1 and CDR2 sequences are SNHLY and FYNNEI. There are 14 residues in the CDR3. This sample's RNA came from whole unsorted tissue. The normal lung tissue was taken more than 3 cm from the tumor edge. Donors were chemotherapy-naive, newly diagnosed lung cancer surgical patients in China, August–late 2014. About this clonotype: Its antigen is still unknown. One junction end disagrees with the germline gene, perhaps due to a read error.

TCRbeta libraries were built with three rounds of nested PCR, modified from ARM-PCR. TCRdb called the multiplex PCR reads again in MiXCR, with one record for every CDR3 protein. The table has approximately 100,000 distinct CDR3 sequences, approximately 65% seen once. Sequencing was done on a sample of distant non-tumor lung tissue. The TCR originated in a man aged 30 to 45 with non-small cell lung cancer. The gene calls are TRBV2 and TRBJ2-3; 9 bases line up with TRBD1. CDR3 amino acids: CASAGTGTPDTLYF. CDR3 nucleotides: TGTGCCAGCGCCGGGACAGGGACTCCAGATACGCTGTATTTT.